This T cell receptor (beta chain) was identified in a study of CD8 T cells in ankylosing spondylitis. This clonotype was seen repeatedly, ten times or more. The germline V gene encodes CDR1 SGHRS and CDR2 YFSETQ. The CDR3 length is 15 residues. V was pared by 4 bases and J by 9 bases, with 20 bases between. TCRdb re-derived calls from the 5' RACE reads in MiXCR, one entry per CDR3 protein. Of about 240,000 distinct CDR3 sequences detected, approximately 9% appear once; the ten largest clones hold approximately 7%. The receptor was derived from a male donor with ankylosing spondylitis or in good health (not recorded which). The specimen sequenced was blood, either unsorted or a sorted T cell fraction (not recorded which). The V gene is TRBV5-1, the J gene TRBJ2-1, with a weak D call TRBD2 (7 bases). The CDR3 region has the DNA TGCGCCAGCAGCGGCGGGGGCGCACGAGTAGGTGAGCAGTTCTTC. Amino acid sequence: CASSGGGARVGEQFF.